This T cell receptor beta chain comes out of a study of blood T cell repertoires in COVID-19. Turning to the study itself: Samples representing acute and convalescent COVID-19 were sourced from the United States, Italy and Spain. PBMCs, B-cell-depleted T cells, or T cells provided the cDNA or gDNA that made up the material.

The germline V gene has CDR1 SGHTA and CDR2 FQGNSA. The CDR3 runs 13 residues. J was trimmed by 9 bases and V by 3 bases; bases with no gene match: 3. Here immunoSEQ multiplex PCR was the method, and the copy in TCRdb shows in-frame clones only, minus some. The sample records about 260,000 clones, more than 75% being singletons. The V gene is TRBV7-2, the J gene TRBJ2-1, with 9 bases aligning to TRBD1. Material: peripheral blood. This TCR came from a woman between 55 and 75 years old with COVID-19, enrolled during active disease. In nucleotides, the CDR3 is TGTGCCAGCAGCTTGGGACAGGGAGGTGAGCAGTTCTTC. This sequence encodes CASSLGQGGEQFF.